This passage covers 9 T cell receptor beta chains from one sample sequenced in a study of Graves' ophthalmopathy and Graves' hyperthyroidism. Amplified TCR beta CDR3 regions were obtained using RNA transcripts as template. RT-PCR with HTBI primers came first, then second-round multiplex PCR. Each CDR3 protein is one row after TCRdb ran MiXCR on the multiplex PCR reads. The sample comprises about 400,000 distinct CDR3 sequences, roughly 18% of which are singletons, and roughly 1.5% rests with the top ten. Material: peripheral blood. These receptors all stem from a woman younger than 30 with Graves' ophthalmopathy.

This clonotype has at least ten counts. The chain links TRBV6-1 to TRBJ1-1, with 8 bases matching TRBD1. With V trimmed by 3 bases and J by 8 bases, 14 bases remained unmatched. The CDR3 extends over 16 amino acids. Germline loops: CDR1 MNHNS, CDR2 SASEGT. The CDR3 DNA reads TGTGCCAGCAGTGACGAGGGGAGCAGGGGGCGCCGAGAAGCTTTCTTT. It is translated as CASSDEGSRGRREAFF.

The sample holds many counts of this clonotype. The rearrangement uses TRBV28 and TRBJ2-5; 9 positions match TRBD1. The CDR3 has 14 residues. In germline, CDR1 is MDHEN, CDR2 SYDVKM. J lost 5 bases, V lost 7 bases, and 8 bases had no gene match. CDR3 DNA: TGTGCCAGCATTCCAGGACAGGGGTTGGAGACCCAGTACTTC. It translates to CASIPGQGLETQYF.

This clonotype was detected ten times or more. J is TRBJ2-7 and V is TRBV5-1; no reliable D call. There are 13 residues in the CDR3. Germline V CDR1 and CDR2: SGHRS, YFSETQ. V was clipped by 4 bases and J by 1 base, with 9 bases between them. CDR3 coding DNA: TGCGCCAGCAGCCCCGGGTATTCCTACGAGCAGTACTTC. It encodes CASSPGYSYEQYF.

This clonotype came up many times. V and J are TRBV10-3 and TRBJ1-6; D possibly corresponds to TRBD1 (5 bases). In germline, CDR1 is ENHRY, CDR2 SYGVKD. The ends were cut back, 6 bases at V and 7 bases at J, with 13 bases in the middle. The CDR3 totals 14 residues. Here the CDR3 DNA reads TGTGCCATCAGCCGTACAGGAGAGAATTCACCCCTCCACTTT. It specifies CAISRTGENSPLHF.

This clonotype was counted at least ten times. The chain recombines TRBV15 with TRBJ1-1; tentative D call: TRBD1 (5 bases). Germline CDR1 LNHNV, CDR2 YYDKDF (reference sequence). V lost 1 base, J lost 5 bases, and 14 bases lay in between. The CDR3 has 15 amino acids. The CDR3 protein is CATSRVPAGGTEAFF. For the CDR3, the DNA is TGTGCCACCAGCAGAGTTCCGGCGGGGGGGACTGAAGCTTTCTTT.

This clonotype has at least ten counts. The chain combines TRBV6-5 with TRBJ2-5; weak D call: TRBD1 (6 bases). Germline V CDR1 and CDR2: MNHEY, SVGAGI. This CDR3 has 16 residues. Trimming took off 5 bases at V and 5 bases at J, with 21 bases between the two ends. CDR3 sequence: CASSHPRTDGVETQYF. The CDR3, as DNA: TGTGCCAGCAGTCACCCCAGGACAGATGGGGTGGAGACCCAGTACTTC.

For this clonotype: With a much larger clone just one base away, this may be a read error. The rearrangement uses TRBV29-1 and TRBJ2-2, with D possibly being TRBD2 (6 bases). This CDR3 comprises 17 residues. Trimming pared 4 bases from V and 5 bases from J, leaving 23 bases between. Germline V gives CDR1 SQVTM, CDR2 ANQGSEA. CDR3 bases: TGCAGCGTTGGGATGCCGGCGGGCCCCGCGGGGACCGGGGAGCTGTTTTTT. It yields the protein CSVGMPAGPAGTGELFF.

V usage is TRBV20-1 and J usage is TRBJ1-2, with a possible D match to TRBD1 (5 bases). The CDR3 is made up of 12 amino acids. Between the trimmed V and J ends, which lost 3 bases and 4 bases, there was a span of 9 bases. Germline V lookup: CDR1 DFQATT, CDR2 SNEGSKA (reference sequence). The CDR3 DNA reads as TGCAGTGCTAGGCCCGGGACCTATGGCTACACCTTC. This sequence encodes CSARPGTYGYTF.

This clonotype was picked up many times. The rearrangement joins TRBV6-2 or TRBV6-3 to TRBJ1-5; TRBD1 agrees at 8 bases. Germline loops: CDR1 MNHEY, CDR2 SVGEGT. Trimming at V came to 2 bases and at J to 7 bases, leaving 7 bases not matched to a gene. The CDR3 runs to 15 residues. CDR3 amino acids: CASSYEGQGFQPQHF. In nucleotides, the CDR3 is TGTGCCAGCAGTTACGAAGGACAGGGTTTCCAGCCCCAGCATTTT.